Each of the 20 T cell receptor beta chains below was sequenced from the same sample in a study of cytomegalovirus exposure and HLA in healthy donors. PCR amplification relied on 60 Vbeta primers (plus 13 Jbeta primers). Using immunoSEQ multiplex PCR, the repertoire was profiled, and TCRdb retains in-frame clones only, with some absent. The sample consists of about 200,000 clones, about 79% of them appearing once. Sequencing was performed on PBMCs. These receptors all come from a boy aged 2-15 years in good health and CMV-seronegative.

This clone showed up just a few times. The CDR3 loop is CASSRDSGNTIYF. CDR3 nucleotides: TGTGCCAGCAGCAGGGACAGCGGAAACACCATATATTTT. The chain is built from TRBV5-5 and TRBJ1-3, with 7 positions matching TRBD1. The V and J ends lost 4 bases and 4 bases, in that order; junction bases with no gene match: 2. The CDR3 has 13 amino acids. Germline V CDR1 and CDR2: SGHKS, YYEKEE (reference sequence).

This clone was counted between two and nine times. This chain joins TRBV11-1 and TRBJ1-5, with no clear D. The CDR3 loop spans 17 amino acids. The germline CDR1 and CDR2 sequences are SGHAT and FQDESV (reference sequence). V gave up 4 bases and J gave up 1 base, with 17 bases separating them. The CDR3 spells CASSSVGEVHSNQPQHF. CDR3 DNA sequence: TGTGCCAGCAGCTCGGTGGGCGAAGTTCACAGCAATCAGCCCCAGCATTTT.

This chain links TRBV7-2 with TRBJ1-2; D gene unclear. V gave up 3 bases and J gave up 8 bases, with 10 bases separating them. The length of the CDR3 is 12 residues. CDR1 is SGHTA and CDR2 is FQGNSA in the germline V gene. CDR3: CASSFSGVGYTF. The CDR3 bases are TGTGCCAGCAGCTTCTCCGGAGTAGGCTACACCTTC.

The rearrangement links TRBV2 to TRBJ1-3; 10 nucleotides match TRBD1. J was trimmed by 2 bases and V by 7 bases; bases with no gene match: 5. In germline, CDR1 is SNHLY, CDR2 FYNNEI. This CDR3 contains 15 residues. The CDR3 nucleotides read TGTGCCAGCAATCTGGACAGGGGGACTGGAAACACCATATATTTT. It encodes CASNLDRGTGNTIYF.

The chain carries TRBV7-2 and TRBJ2-1; 9 bases map to TRBD2. The CDR3 sequence is 15 residues long. Germline loops: CDR1 SGHTA, CDR2 FQGNSA. The ends lost 2 bases at V and 10 bases at J; junction bases unmatched: 9. Written as DNA, the CDR3 is TGTGCCAGCAGCTTATCGGCGGGGGGGCCCGGGGAGCAGTTCTTC. Translating it yields CASSLSAGGPGEQFF. Filled out from reference TRBV7-2 and TRBJ2-1, the complete variable domain reads GAGVSQSPSNKVTEKGKDVELRCDPISGHTALYWYRQSLGQGLEFLIYFQGNSAPDKSGLPSDRFSAERTGGSVSTLTIQRTQQEDSAVYLCASSLSAGGPGEQFFGPGTRLTVL.

This clone occurred once. The chain recombines TRBV27 with TRBJ1-1; possibly TRBD1 for D (5 bases). CDR1 is MNHEY, CDR2 SMNVEV, per germline (reference sequence). The V gene lost 3 bases and the J gene lost 4 bases, with 15 bases spanning the gap. This CDR3 comprises 15 residues. CDR3 amino acids: CASSLGGVSLTEAFF. In nucleotides, the CDR3 is TGTGCCAGCAGTTTGGGGGGGGTTTCCCTCACTGAAGCTTTCTTT.

The chain couples TRBV9 to TRBJ1-1; 8 bases map to TRBD1. Germline V lookup: CDR1 SGDLS, CDR2 YYNGEE. The J segment lost 0 bases and the V segment lost 0 bases, leaving 4 bases of the junction unmatched. The CDR3 covers 16 residues. CDR3 nucleotides: TGTGCCAGCAGCGTAGGTCAGGGGGCGGTGAACACTGAAGCTTTCTTT. This encodes CASSVGQGAVNTEAFF.

The chain is built from TRBV19 and TRBJ1-2, with D possibly being TRBD1 (6 bases). The CDR3 length is 16 residues. Trimming stripped 4 bases from V and 6 bases from J, with 21 bases between. CDR1 is LNHDA and CDR2 is SQIVND in the germline V gene (reference sequence). CDR3 in DNA: TGTGCCAGTAGTACCCGACAACAGGGAAGCCGGCATGGCTACACCTTC. Translation: CASSTRQQGSRHGYTF.

The J gene is TRBJ2-2, the V gene TRBV7-8, with D perhaps TRBD1 (5 bases). The CDR3 runs to 14 residues. V was shortened by 1 base and J by 6 bases, with 9 bases between the two germline ends. Germline V gene data show CDR1 as SGHVS and CDR2 as FQNEAQ. CDR3: CASSLVQGPGELFF. CDR3 bases: TGTGCCAGCAGCTTAGTGCAGGGCCCCGGGGAGCTGTTTTTT.

The chain recombines TRBV7-8 with TRBJ2-1, with 7 bases that match TRBD1. V was pared by 4 bases and J by 7 bases, with 13 bases of the junction left unmatched. The CDR3 spans 16 residues. From germline, CDR1 is SGHVS and CDR2 FQNEAQ. The CDR3 spells CASSSPRETGLNEQFF. In DNA, the CDR3 is TGTGCCAGCAGCTCCCCCCGTGAGACAGGGCTGAATGAGCAGTTCTTC.

The chain is built from TRBV9 and TRBJ1-3, with 8 positions matching TRBD1. Trimming cost V 4 bases and J 6 bases; bases outside gene matches: 9. The V gene's germline CDR1 is SGDLS and CDR2 YYNGEE. CDR3 length equals 15 residues. CDR3 in amino acids: CASSPRTGLINTIYF. DNA for the CDR3: TGTGCCAGCAGCCCAAGGACAGGGTTAATAAACACCATATATTTT.

CDR3 nucleotide sequence: TGCGCCAGCAGCCAAGATTATGGGGGGGGCACTGAAGCTTTCTTT. Protein product: CASSQDYGGGTEAFF. This chain connects TRBV4-3 to TRBJ1-1; the D gene is possibly TRBD1 (5 bases). Germline V lookup: CDR1 LGHNA, CDR2 YSLEER. Trimming took off 0 bases at V and 4 bases at J, with 12 bases between the two ends. The CDR3 covers 15 residues.

The chain carries TRBV15 and TRBJ2-7, with D perhaps matching TRBD2 (5 bases). Germline CDR1 and CDR2: LNHNV and YYDKDF (reference sequence). This CDR3 has 16 residues. The germline V and J ends were trimmed by 0 bases and 2 bases, with 14 bases remaining between them. CDR3 region: CATSRDKTTTTYEQYF. CDR3 bases: TGTGCCACCAGCAGAGATAAGACTACAACAACCTACGAGCAGTACTTC.

The V gene is TRBV11-2, the J gene TRBJ2-1, with D perhaps matching TRBD2 (6 bases). Germline V lookup: CDR1 SGHAT, CDR2 FQNNGV. This CDR3 has 15 residues. Trimming took 1 base from V and 1 from J, leaving 8 bases between them. The CDR3 protein is CASSLGLASYNEQFF. For the CDR3, the DNA is TGTGCCAGCAGCTTAGGCCTAGCGTCCTACAATGAGCAGTTCTTC.

This clone occurred a few times. The genes are TRBV4-3 and TRBJ2-3; 9 positions agree with TRBD1. With 3 bases clipped from V and 2 bases from J, the junction kept 3 bases outside the gene matches. Germline V gene data show CDR1 as LGHNA and CDR2 as YSLEER. The CDR3 runs to 15 residues. CDR3 residues: CASSQGDRATDTQYF. CDR3 sequence (DNA): TGCGCCAGCAGCCAGGGGGACAGGGCCACAGATACGCAGTATTTT.

The J gene is TRBJ1-1, the V gene TRBV19, with TRBD1 identical over 9 bases. V trimming: 6 bases; J trimming: 3 bases; junction bases outside the gene matches: 2. The CDR3 consists of 13 residues. CDR1 and CDR2 from the germline V gene are LNHDA and SQIVND (reference sequence). The CDR3 DNA is TGTGCCAGTAGGGGACAGGGCGACACTGAAGCTTTCTTT. The encoded protein is CASRGQGDTEAFF.

The chain is built from TRBV9 and TRBJ2-3; D unclear. V gave up 0 bases and J gave up 8 bases, with 7 bases separating them. This CDR3 has 12 residues. Germline assignment: CDR1 SGDLS and CDR2 YYNGEE. CDR3 region: CASSVVAGTQYF. CDR3 nucleotides: TGTGCCAGCAGCGTAGTGGCAGGTACGCAGTATTTT.

This chain links TRBV29-1 with TRBJ1-2; D is uncertain. This CDR3 has 11 residues. The V gene's germline CDR1 is SQVTM and CDR2 ANQGSEA. V shed 7 bases and J shed 7 bases, with 13 bases lying between them. The CDR3 DNA follows: TGCAGCGCCGCAGCGGGTTCTGGCTACACCTTC. It codes for CSAAAGSGYTF.

V gene TRBV6-5 combines with J gene TRBJ1-2; no reliable D call. Trimming took 6 bases from V and 7 from J, leaving 15 bases between them. Germline assignment: CDR1 MNHEY and CDR2 SVGAGI. This CDR3 spans 13 amino acids. Written as DNA, the CDR3 is TGTGCCAGCAGAACTCTTGGGCGATCTGGCTACACCTTC. It is translated as CASRTLGRSGYTF.

J is TRBJ1-1 and V is TRBV5-4, with 12 bases lining up with TRBD1. V lost 1 base, J lost 2 bases, and 12 bases stayed unmatched. The germline V gene has CDR1 SGHNT and CDR2 YYREEE (reference sequence). The CDR3 is 19 amino acids. The CDR3 region is CASSLLPRDRGRSNTEAFF. The DNA for the CDR3 is TGTGCCAGCAGCTTGCTCCCCCGGGACAGGGGGCGTAGTAACACTGAAGCTTTCTTT.